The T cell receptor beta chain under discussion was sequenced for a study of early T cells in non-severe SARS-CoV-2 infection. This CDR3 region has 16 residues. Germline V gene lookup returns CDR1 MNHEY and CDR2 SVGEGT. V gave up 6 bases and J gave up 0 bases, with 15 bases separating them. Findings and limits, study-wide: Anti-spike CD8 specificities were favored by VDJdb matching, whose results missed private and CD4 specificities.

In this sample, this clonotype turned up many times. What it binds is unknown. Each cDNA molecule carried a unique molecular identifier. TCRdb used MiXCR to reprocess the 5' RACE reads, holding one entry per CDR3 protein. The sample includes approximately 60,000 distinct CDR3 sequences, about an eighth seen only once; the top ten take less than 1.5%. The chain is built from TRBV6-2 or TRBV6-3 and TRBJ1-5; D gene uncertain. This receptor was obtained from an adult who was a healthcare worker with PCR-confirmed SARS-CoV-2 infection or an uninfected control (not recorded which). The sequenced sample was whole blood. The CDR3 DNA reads TGTGCCAGCAGATCGGACGAAAATTTTAGCAATCAGCCCCAGCATTTT. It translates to CASRSDENFSNQPQHF.